The 5 T cell receptor beta chains below all came from one sample that was sequenced in a study of blood T cell repertoires in COVID-19. Assay used: immunoSEQ multiplex PCR; TCRdb lists only in-frame clones, some missing. Of fewer than 350,000 clones detected, roughly 86% appear once; the ten largest clones hold more than 7.5%. Material: peripheral blood. The receptors shown here come from a man aged 25 to 45 with COVID-19, enrolled during active disease.

The chain carries TRBV9 and TRBJ1-1; no clear D. With 2 bases removed from V and 0 bases from J, the gap between germline ends came to 14 bases. CDR3 length: 16 amino acids. Looked up from germline, CDR1 is SGDLS and CDR2 is YYNGEE. Here the CDR3 reads CASSVGGSVLNTEAFF. CDR3 nucleotides: TGTGCCAGCAGCGTTGGAGGATCTGTATTGAACACTGAAGCTTTCTTT.

The rearrangement links TRBV13 to TRBJ2-5, with 9 bases matching TRBD1. Per germline, CDR1 PRHDT and CDR2 FYEKMQ (reference sequence). This CDR3 has 15 residues. The V and J ends lost 0 bases and 5 bases, in that order; junction bases with no gene match: 4. The CDR3 DNA sequence: TGTGCCAGCAGCTTAGGGGACAGGGGATCGGAGACCCAGTACTTC. This gives the protein CASSLGDRGSETQYF.

The chain links TRBV29-1 to TRBJ1-2, with D possibly being TRBD1 (5 bases). V dropped 3 bases and J dropped 7 bases, with 12 bases sitting between them. This CDR3 contains 12 residues. The V gene's germline CDR1 is SQVTM and CDR2 ANQGSEA. The chain's CDR3 is CSVETVALGYTF. CDR3 DNA: TGCAGCGTTGAGACAGTAGCTCTTGGCTACACCTTC.

The chain carries TRBV5-6 and TRBJ1-4; D may be TRBD1 (5 bases). CDR1 is SGHDT and CDR2 is YYEEEE in the germline V gene. This CDR3 is 15 amino acids long. Trimming left V 0 bases short and J 8 bases short, with 14 bases between. CDR3 in amino acids: CASSLVVGREEKLFF. DNA of the CDR3: TGTGCCAGCAGCTTGGTAGTGGGCAGGGAAGAAAAACTGTTTTTT.

The V gene is TRBV7-2, the J gene TRBJ2-3; TRBD1 is a possible D gene (5 bases). The CDR3 totals 12 residues. The germline V and J ends were trimmed by 6 bases and 1 base, with 5 bases remaining between them. Germline CDR1 and CDR2: SGHTA and FQGNSA. CDR3 in DNA: TGTGCCAGCAGACAGGGCACAGATACGCAGTATTTT. It specifies CASRQGTDTQYF.